The 4 T cell receptor beta chains below were found in one sample sequenced in a study of blood T cells in healthy people across ages. Sample-barcoded 5' priming and a J-beta primer mix drove a second PCR of roughly 7 to 11 cycles. TCRdb fed the 5' RACE reads into MiXCR, producing one record per CDR3 protein. The repertoire includes 1.5 million to 2 million distinct CDR3 sequences, 28% of them detected once, and roughly 8% sits in the top ten. Input material: blood. The receptors were sampled from a woman in her thirties in good health.

This rearrangement joins TRBV28 to TRBJ1-5; possible D gene TRBD1, 6 bases. The CDR3 covers 16 residues. Germline V gene data show CDR1 as MDHEN and CDR2 as SYDVKM. V lost 2 bases to trimming and J lost 2 bases, with 13 bases between them. CDR3 protein: CASSLLDRRRNQPQHF. As DNA, the CDR3 is TGTGCCAGCAGTTTACTCGACAGGAGGCGCAATCAGCCCCAGCATTTT.

The rearrangement joins TRBV5-1 to TRBJ1-1; unclear D gene. Looked up from germline, CDR1 is SGHRS and CDR2 is YFSETQ. V dropped 3 bases and J dropped 4 bases, with 10 bases sitting between them. The CDR3 contains 13 residues. CDR3 sequence (DNA): TGCGCCAGCAGCTATCAGGTGAGCACTGAAGCTTTCTTT. Protein product: CASSYQVSTEAFF.

This clonotype was observed many times. The gene calls are TRBV12-3 or TRBV12-4 and TRBJ2-7; 8 bases fit TRBD1. The CDR3 covers 15 residues. V lost 6 bases to trimming and J lost 6 bases; unmatched junction nucleotides: 13. The CDR3 region is CASSKPGQEGFEQYF. The CDR3, as DNA: TGTGCCAGCAGCAAACCGGGACAGGAGGGATTCGAGCAGTACTTC.

This clonotype showed up just a few times. V gene TRBV9 combines with J gene TRBJ1-5; tentatively, D is TRBD1 (5 bases). Germline V CDR1 and CDR2: SGDLS, YYNGEE. V was clipped by 3 bases and J by 6 bases, with 13 bases between them. This CDR3 is built from 14 residues. The CDR3 is CASSGGRVGQPQHF. The CDR3 DNA follows: TGTGCCAGCAGCGGGGGCAGGGTGGGTCAGCCCCAGCATTTT.